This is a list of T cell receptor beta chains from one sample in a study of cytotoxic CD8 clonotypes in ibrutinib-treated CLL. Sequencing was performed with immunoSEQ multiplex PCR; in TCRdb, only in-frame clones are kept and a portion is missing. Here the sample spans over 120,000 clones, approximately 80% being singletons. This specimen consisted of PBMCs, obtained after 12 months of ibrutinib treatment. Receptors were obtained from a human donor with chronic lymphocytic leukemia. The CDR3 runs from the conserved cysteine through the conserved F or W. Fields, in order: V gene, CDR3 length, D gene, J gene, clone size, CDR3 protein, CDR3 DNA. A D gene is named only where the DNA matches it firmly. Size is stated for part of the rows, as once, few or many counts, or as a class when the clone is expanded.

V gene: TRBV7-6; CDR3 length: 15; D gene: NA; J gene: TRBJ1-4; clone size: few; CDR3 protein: CASSSIRGTEEKLFF; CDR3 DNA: TGTGCCAGCAGCTCTATCAGGGGTACGGAGGAAAAACTGTTTTTT
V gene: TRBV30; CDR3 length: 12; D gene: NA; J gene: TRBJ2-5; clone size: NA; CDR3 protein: CAWSLLGQTQYF; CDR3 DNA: TGTGCCTGGAGTCTCCTGGGACAGACCCAGTACTTC
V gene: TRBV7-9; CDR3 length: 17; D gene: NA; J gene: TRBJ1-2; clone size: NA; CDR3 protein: CASSFPPQDGEFYGYTF; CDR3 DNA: TGTGCCAGCAGCTTCCCGCCCCAGGACGGAGAGTTCTATGGCTACACCTTC
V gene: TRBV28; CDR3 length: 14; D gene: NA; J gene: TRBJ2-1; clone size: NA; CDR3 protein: CASSLDKSGDEQFF; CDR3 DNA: TGTGCCAGCAGTTTGGACAAATCGGGGGATGAGCAGTTCTTC
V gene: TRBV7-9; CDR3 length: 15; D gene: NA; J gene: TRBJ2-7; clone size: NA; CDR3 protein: CASSETGTYSYEQYF; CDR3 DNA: TGTGCCAGCAGCGAAACCGGGACGTATTCCTACGAGCAGTACTTC
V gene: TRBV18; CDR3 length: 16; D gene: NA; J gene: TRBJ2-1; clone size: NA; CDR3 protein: CASSGGKWLGYNEQFF; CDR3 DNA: TGTGCCAGCTCAGGGGGGAAGTGGCTAGGATACAATGAGCAGTTCTTC
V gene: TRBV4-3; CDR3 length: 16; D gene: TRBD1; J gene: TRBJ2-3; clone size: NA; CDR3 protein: CASSLDRGASTDTQYF; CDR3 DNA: TGCGCCAGCAGCCTAGACAGGGGAGCTAGCACAGATACGCAGTATTTT
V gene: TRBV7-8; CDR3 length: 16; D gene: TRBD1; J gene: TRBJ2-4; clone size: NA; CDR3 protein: CASSQMTGEMGNIQYF; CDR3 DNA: TGTGCCAGCAGTCAGATGACAGGGGAGATGGGGAACATTCAGTACTTC
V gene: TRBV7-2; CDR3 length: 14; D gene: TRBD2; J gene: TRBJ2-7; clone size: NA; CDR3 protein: CASSRGLVIDEQYF; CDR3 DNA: TGTGCCAGCAGCCGGGGACTAGTCATCGACGAGCAGTACTTC
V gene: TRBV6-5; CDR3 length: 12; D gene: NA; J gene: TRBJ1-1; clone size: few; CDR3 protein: CASTGIGTEAFF; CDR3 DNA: TGTGCCAGTACGGGAATTGGCACTGAAGCTTTCTTT
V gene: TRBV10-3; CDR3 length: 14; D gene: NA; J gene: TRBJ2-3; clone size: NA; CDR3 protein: CAISESKSPDTQYF; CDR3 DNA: TGTGCCATCAGTGAGTCGAAAAGCCCAGATACGCAGTATTTT
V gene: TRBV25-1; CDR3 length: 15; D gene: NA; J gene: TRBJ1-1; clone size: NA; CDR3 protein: CASSAPDGLNTEAFF; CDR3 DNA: TGTGCCAGCAGTGCCCCGGACGGCCTGAACACTGAAGCTTTCTTT
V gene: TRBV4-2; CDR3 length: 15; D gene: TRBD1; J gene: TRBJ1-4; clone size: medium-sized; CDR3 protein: CASSQDLGGYEKLFF; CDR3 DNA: TGTGCCAGCAGCCAAGATCTAGGGGGCTATGAAAAACTGTTTTTT
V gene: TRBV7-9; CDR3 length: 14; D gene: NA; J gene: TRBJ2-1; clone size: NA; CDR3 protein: CASSLTFSLNEQFF; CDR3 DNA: TGTGCCAGCAGCTTAACTTTCTCACTCAATGAGCAGTTCTTC
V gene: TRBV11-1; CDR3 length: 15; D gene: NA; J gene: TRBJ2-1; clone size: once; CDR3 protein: CASSLAPSSYNEQFF; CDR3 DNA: TGTGCCAGCAGCTTAGCACCGAGCTCCTACAATGAGCAGTTCTTC
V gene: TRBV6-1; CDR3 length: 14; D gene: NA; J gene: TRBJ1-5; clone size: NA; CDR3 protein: CASSDHRVYQPQHF; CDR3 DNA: TGTGCCAGCAGTGACCACAGGGTCTATCAGCCCCAGCATTTT
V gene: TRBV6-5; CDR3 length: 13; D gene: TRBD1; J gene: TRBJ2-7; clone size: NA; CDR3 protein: CASSLHRGSEQYF; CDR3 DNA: TGTGCCAGCAGCCTACACAGGGGGAGCGAGCAGTACTTC
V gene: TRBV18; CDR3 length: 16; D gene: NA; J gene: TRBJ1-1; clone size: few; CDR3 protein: CASSPFQGRLNTEAFF; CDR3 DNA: TGTGCCAGCTCACCATTTCAGGGGAGGTTGAACACTGAAGCTTTCTTT
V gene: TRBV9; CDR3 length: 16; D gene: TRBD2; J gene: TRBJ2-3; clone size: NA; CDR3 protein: CASSVDTGGGTDTQYF; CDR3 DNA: TGTGCCAGCAGCGTAGATACGGGAGGGGGCACAGATACGCAGTATTTT
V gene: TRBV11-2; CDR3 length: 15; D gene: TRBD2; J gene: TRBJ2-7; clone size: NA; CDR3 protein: CASRKAGGRSYEQYF; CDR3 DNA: TGTGCCAGCAGGAAGGCGGGCGGGAGAAGTTACGAGCAGTACTTC
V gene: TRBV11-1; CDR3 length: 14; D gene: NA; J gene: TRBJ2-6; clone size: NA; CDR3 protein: CASSLASGANVLTF; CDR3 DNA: TGTGCCAGCAGCTTAGCTTCTGGGGCCAACGTCCTGACTTTC
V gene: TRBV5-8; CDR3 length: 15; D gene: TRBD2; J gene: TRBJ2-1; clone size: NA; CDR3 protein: CASSWRTSGRGEQFF; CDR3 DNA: TGTGCCAGCAGCTGGAGGACTAGCGGGAGGGGGGAGCAGTTCTTC
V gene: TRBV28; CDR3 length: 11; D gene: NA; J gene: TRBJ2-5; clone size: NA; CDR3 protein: CATTREETQYF; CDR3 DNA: TGTGCCACCACTAGAGAAGAGACCCAGTACTTC
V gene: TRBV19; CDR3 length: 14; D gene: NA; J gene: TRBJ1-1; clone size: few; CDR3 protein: CARTGGQSHTEAFF; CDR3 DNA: TGTGCCAGGACCGGCGGACAGTCCCACACTGAAGCTTTCTTT
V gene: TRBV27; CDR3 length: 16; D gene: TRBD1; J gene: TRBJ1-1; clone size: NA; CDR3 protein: CASSSRPQGGFGEAFF; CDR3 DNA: TGTGCCAGCAGTTCTCGCCCCCAGGGGGGATTTGGTGAAGCTTTCTTT
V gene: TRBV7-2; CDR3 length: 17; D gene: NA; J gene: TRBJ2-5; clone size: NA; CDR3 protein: CASTIVASALGVETQYF; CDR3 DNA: TGTGCCAGCACCATAGTGGCTAGCGCCTTGGGGGTAGAGACCCAGTACTTC
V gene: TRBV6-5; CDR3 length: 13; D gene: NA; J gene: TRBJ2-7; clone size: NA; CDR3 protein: CASSYQLQGEQYF; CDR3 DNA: TGTGCCAGCAGTTACCAATTACAGGGCGAGCAGTACTTC
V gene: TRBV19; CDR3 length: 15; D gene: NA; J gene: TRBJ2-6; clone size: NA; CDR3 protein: CASSPLHTGANVLTF; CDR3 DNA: TGTGCCAGTAGTCCGCTACACACTGGGGCCAACGTCCTGACTTTC
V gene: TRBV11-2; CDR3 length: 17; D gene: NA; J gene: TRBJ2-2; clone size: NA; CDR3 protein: CASSLHPGQTNTGELFF; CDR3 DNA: TGTGCCAGCAGCTTACATCCCGGACAGACGAACACCGGGGAGCTGTTTTTT
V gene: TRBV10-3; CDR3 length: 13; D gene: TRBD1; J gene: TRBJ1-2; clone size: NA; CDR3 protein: CATRDRANYGYTF; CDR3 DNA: TGTGCCACCCGGGACAGAGCTAACTATGGCTACACCTTC
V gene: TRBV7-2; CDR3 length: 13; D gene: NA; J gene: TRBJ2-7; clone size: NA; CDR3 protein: CASSFNPGSQEYF; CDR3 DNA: TGTGCCAGCAGCTTTAACCCCGGATCCCAGGAGTACTTC
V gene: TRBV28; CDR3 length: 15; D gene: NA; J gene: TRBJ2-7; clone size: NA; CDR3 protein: CASKLHGTQSYEQYF; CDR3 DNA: TGTGCCAGCAAACTCCACGGGACTCAGTCCTACGAGCAGTACTTC
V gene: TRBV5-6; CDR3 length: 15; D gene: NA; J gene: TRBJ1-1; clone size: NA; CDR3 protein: CASSLGQVPNTEAFF; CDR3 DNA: TGTGCCAGCAGCTTGGGACAGGTCCCGAACACTGAAGCTTTCTTT
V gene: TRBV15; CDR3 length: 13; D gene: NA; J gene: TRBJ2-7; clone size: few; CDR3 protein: CATSRDLAYEQYF; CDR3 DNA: TGTGCCACCAGCAGAGATCTAGCGTACGAGCAGTACTTC
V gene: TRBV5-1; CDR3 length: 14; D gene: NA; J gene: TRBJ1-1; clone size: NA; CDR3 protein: CASSASPENTEAFF; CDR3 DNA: TGCGCCAGCAGCGCATCCCCAGAGAACACTGAAGCTTTCTTT
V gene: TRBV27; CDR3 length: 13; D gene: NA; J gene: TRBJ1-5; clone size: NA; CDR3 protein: CASSLSPTQPQHF; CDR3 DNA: TGTGCCAGCAGTTTATCTCCCACCCAGCCCCAGCATTTT
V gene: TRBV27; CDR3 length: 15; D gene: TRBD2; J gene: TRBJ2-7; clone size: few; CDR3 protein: CASSLFSGRFYEQYF; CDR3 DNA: TGTGCCAGCAGTTTATTCAGCGGGAGGTTCTACGAGCAGTACTTC
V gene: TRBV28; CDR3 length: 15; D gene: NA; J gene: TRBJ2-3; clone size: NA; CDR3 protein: CASSLSTASTDTQYF; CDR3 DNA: TGTGCCAGCAGTCTCTCGACAGCAAGCACAGATACGCAGTATTTT
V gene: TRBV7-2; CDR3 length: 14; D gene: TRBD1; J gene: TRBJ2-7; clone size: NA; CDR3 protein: CASSPRTGGYEQYF; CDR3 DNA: TGTGCCAGCAGCCCGCGGACAGGGGGCTACGAGCAGTACTTC
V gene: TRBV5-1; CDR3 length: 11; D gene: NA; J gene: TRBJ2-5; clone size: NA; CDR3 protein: CASSFGETQYF; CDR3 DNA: TGCGCCAGCAGCTTCGGAGAGACCCAGTACTTC
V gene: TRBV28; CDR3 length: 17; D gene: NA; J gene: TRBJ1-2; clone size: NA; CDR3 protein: CASSPTLVAGRNYGYTF; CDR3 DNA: TGTGCCAGCAGTCCCACCTTGGTTGCAGGGAGAAACTATGGCTACACCTTC
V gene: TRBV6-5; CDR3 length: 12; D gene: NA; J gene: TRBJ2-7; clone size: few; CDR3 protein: CATGSGGREQYF; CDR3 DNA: TGTGCCACCGGATCCGGGGGGCGCGAGCAGTACTTC
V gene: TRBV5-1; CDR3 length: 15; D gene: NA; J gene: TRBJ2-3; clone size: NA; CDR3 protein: CASSLGGFSTDTQYF; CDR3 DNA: TGCGCCAGCAGCTTGGGAGGTTTCTCCACAGATACGCAGTATTTT
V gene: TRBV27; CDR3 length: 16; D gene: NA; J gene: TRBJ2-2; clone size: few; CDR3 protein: CARSSGQIGATGELFF; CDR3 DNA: TGTGCCAGATCTTCCGGGCAGATTGGAGCCACCGGGGAGCTGTTTTTT
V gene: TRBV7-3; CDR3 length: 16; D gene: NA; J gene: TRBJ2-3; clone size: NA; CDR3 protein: CASSLMADSGTDTQYF; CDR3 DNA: TGTGCCAGCAGCTTAATGGCGGACTCCGGTACAGATACGCAGTATTTT
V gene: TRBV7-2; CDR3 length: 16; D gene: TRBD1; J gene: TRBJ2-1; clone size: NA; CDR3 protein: CASSLAGTGPYNEQFF; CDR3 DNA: TGTGCCAGCAGCTTAGCCGGGACAGGGCCCTACAATGAGCAGTTCTTC
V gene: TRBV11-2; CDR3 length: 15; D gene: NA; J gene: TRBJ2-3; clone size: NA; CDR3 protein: CASSLVLTSVDTQYF; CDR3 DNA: TGTGCCAGCAGCTTAGTACTAACGTCAGTGGATACGCAGTATTTT
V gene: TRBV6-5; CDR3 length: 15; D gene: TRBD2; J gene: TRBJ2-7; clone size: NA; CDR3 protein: CASSYSWEGRYEQYF; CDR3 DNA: TGTGCCAGCAGTTACTCGTGGGAGGGTCGCTACGAGCAGTACTTC
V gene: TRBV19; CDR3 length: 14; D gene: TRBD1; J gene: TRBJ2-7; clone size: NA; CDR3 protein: CASSWTGNSYEQYF; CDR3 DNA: TGTGCCAGTAGTTGGACAGGGAACTCCTACGAGCAGTACTTC
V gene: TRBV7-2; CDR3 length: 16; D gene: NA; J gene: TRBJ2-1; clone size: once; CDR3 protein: CASSFVALSTYNEQFF; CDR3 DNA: TGTGCCAGCAGCTTCGTTGCCCTCAGCACATACAATGAGCAGTTCTTC
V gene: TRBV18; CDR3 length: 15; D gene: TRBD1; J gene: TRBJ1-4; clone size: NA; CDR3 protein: CASSLAGQGNEKLFF; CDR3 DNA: TGTGCCAGCTCACTGGCGGGACAGGGGAATGAAAAACTGTTTTTT
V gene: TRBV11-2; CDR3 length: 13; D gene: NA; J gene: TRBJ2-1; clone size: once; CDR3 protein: CASSLVVDGEQFF; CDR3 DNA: TGTGCCAGCAGCTTAGTTGTTGACGGTGAGCAGTTCTTC
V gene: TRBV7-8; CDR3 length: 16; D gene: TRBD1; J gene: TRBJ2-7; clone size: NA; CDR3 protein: CASSSGVGQGTYEQYF; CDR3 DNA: TGTGCCAGCAGCTCGGGGGTGGGACAGGGAACCTACGAGCAGTACTTC
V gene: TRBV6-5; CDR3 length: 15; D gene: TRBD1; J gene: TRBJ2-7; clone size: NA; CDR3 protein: CASSYSLGQGYEQYF; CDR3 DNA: TGTGCCAGCAGTTACTCCCTTGGACAGGGATACGAGCAGTACTTC
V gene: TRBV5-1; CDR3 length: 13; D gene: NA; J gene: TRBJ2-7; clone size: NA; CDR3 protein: CASSLLGPIEQYF; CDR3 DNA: TGCGCCAGCAGCTTGTTGGGGCCTATAGAGCAGTACTTC
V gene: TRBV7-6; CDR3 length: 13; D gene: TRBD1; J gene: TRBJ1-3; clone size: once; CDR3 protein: CASSYRDSRPIYF; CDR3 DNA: TGTGCCAGCAGCTACCGGGACAGCCGTCCCATATATTTT
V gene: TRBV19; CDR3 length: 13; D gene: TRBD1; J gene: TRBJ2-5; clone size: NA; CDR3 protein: CASSLDREETQYF; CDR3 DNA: TGTGCCAGTAGTTTAGACAGGGAAGAGACCCAGTACTTC
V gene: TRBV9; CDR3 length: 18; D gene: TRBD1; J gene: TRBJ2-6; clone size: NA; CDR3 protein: CASSKPTGANSGANVLTF; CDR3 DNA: TGTGCCAGCAGCAAGCCGACAGGGGCAAACTCTGGGGCCAACGTCCTGACTTTC
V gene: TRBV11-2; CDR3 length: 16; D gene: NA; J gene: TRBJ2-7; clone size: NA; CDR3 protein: CASSLTNLGGRYEQYF; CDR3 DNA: TGTGCCAGCAGCTTAACGAACCTGGGGGGAAGGTACGAGCAGTACTTC